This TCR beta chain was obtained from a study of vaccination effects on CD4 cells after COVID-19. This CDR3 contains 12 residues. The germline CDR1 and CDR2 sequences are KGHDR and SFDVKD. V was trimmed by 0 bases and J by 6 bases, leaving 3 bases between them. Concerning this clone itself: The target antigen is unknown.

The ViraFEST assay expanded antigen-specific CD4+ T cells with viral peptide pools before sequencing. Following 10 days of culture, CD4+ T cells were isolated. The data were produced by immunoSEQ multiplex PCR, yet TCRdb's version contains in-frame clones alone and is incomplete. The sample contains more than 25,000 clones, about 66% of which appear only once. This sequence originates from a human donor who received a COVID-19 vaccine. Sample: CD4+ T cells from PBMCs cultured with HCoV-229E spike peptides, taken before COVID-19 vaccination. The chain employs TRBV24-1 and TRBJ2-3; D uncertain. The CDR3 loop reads CATSDLSDTQYF. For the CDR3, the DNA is TGTGCCACCAGTGATTTGTCCGATACGCAGTATTTT.